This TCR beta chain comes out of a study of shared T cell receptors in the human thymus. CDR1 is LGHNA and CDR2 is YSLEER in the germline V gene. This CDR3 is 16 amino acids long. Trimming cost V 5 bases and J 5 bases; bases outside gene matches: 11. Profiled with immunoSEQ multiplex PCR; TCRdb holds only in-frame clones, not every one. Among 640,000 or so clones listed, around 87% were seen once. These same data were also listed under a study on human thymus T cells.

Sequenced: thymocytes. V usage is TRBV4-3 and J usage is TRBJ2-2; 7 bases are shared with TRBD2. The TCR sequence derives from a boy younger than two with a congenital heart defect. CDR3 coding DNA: TGCGCCAGCAGCACCCGCCGGGGGGATGGGACCGGGGAGCTGTTTTTT. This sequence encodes CASSTRRGDGTGELFF.